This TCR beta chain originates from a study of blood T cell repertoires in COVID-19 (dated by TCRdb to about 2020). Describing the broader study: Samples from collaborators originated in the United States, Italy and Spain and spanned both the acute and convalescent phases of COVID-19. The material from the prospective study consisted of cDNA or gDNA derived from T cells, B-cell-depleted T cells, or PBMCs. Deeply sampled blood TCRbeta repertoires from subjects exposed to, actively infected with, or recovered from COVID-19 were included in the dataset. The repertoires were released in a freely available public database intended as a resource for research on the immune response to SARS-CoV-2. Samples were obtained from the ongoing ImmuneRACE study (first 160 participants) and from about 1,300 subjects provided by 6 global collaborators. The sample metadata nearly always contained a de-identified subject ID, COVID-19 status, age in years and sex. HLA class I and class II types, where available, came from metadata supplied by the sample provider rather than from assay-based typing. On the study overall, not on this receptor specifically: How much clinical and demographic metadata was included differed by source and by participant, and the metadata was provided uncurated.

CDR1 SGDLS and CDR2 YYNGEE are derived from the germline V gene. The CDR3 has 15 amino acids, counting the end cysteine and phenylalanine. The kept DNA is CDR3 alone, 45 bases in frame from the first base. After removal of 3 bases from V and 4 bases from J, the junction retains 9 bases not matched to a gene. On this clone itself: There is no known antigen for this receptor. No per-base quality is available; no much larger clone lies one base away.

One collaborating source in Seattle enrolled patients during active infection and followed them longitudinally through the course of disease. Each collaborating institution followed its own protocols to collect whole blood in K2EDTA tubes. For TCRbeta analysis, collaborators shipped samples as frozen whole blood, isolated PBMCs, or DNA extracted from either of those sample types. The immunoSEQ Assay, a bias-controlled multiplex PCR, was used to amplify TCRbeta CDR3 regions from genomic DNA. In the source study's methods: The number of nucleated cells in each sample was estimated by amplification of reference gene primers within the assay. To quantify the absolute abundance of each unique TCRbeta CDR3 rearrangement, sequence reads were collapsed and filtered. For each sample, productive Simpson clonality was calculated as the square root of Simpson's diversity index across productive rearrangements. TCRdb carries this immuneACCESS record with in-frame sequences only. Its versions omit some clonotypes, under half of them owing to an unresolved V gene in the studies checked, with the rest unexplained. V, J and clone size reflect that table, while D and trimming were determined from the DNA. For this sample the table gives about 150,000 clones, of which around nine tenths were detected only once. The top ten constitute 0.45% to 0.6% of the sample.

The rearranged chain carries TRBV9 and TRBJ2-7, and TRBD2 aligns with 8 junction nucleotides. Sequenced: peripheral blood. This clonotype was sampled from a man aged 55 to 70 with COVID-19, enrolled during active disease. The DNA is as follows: TGTGCCAGCAGCGCCCAAGGACTAGCAGGTTACGAGCAGTACTTC. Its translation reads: CASSAQGLAGYEQYF.